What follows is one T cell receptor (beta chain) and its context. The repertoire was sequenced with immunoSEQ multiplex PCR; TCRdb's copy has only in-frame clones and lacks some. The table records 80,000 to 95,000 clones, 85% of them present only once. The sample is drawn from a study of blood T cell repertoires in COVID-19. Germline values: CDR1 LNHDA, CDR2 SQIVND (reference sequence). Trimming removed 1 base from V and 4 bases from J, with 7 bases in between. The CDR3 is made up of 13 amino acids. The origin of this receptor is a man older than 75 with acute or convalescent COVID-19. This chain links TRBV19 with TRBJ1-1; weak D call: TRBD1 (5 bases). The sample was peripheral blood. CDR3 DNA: TGTGCCAGTAGTATAGCAGGGTTCACTGAAGCTTTCTTT. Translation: CASSIAGFTEAFF.